One sample yielded the 22 T cell receptor beta chains listed below, sequenced in a study of TET2 disruption in CD19-targeted CAR T cells. These TCRs' antigens remain unknown. Treatment described: autologous CTL019 cells: CD19 CAR with 4-1BB and CD3 zeta domains. Using immunoSEQ multiplex PCR, the repertoire was profiled, and TCRdb retains in-frame clones only, with some absent. The sample totals 20,000 to 30,000 clones. The sample consisted of CD8- CAR+ T cells sorted from cultured blood T cells, taken for CD19 CAR T cell therapy. The subset here: CD8-negative CAR-positive T cells from the infusion product. The receptors come from a man aged 70-80 years with chronic lymphocytic leukemia.

CDR3 amino acids: CASREGTGWYEQYF. The sequenced CDR3 bases are TGTGCCAGCAGGGAGGGGACAGGGTGGTACGAG. This chain links TRBV28 with TRBJ2-7, with 9 bases fitting TRBD1. The sequence runs out 3 residues before the end of the CDR3; the remainder is reconstructed from the germline J gene. The germline gives CDR1 MDHEN, CDR2 SYDVKM. This CDR3 spans 14 amino acids. V lost 6 bases to trimming and J lost 4 bases; unmatched junction nucleotides: 7.

Comments on this clone: The read terminates 3 residues before the CDR3 end, so the remaining end is supplied by the germline J gene. The chain links TRBV6-4 to TRBJ2-3, with TRBD2 identical over 15 bases. The CDR3 length is 17 residues. CDR1 MRHNA and CDR2 SNTAGT come from the germline V gene. The covered CDR3 bases are TGTGCCAGCAGTGACACAGGGGGGACTAGCGGGGGGTTATCG. Translated, it gives CASSDTGGTSGGLS. The CDR3 reads in full as CASSDTGGTSGGLSQYF.

For this clone: The read terminates 3 residues before the CDR3 end, so the remaining end is supplied by the germline J gene. V is TRBV10-1 and J is TRBJ2-1, with TRBD2 matching over 14 bases. This CDR3 has 19 amino acids. Germline values: CDR1 WNHNN, CDR2 SYGVQD (reference sequence). V trimming: 5 bases; J trimming: 3 bases; junction bases outside the gene matches: 12. The sequenced part of the CDR3 DNA is TGCGCCAGCAGTTGCCCAACGACTAGCGGGGGGGTCGACTACAATGAG. It is translated as CASSCPTTSGGVDYNE. The whole CDR3 sequence is CASSCPTTSGGVDYNEQFF.

Notes on this clone: The CDR3 end is not reached by the read, which stops 3 residues before it; the germline J gene fills it in. The chain has TRBV10-2 and TRBJ2-2, with 7 bases that match TRBD1. Germline CDR1 is WSHSY and CDR2 is SAAADI. The length of the CDR3 is 16 residues. Trimming took 1 base from V and 3 from J; bases not matched to a gene: 5. The chain's CDR3 is CASSEFRQGDTGELFF. CDR3 DNA, as far as it was read: TGCGCCAGCAGTGAGTTTCGCCAGGGGGACACCGGGGAG.

The sequenced part of the CDR3 DNA is TGTGCCAGCTCACTGGACAGGGGCGAG. Translated: CASSLDRGE. The full CDR3 sequence reads CASSLDRGEQYF. J is TRBJ2-7 and V is TRBV18; 9 bases are shared with TRBD1. Read coverage stops 3 residues before the CDR3 terminus; the germline J gene supplies the remainder. The CDR3 is 12 amino acids. J was trimmed by 6 bases and V by 4 bases; bases with no gene match: 1. Germline values: CDR1 KGHSH, CDR2 LQKENI.

On this clone itself: The CDR3 end falls 3 residues outside the read, so it is completed with the germline J gene. V usage is TRBV20-1 and J usage is TRBJ2-5; TRBD1 matches at 8 bases. Germline V CDR1 and CDR2: DFQATT, SNEGSKA (reference sequence). V shed 7 bases, J shed 0 bases, and the junction held 4 bases outside the gene matches. The CDR3 consists of 13 residues. CDR3 DNA (partial): TGCAGTGTTAAGGGACAGGACCAAGAGACC. This sequence encodes CSVKGQDQET. Given in full, the CDR3 is CSVKGQDQETQYF.

A note on this clone: The read terminates 3 residues ahead of where the CDR3 ends, so the germline J gene completes it. This chain connects TRBV9 to TRBJ2-5, with TRBD1 matching over 7 bases. Germline CDR1 is SGDLS and CDR2 is YYNGEE. The CDR3 has 15 amino acids. Trimming cost V 4 bases and J 3 bases; bases outside gene matches: 9. The CDR3 sequence: CASSLMGDREETQYF. CDR3 DNA, as far as it was read: TGTGCCAGCAGCCTAATGGGGGACAGAGAAGAGACC.

The CDR3 spells CASSLGWGGAADTQYF. CDR3 bases read: TGTGCCAGCAGTTTGGGGTGGGGCGGGGCGGCAGATACG. J is TRBJ2-3 and V is TRBV28, with D tentatively TRBD2 (6 bases). The CDR3 extends 3 residues past the end of the read, so its final part is completed from the germline J gene. The length of the CDR3 is 16 residues. The V gene lost 3 bases and the J gene lost 4 bases, with 17 bases spanning the gap. Per the germline V gene, CDR1 is MDHEN and CDR2 is SYDVKM.

Concerning this clone itself: The read terminates 3 residues ahead of where the CDR3 ends, so the germline J gene completes it. This specimen includes other DNA sequences encoding the same CDR3. The chain recombines TRBV18 with TRBJ2-1; 8 nucleotides agree with TRBD2. The CDR3 loop spans 20 amino acids. Trimming removed 6 bases from V and 9 bases from J; junction bases left unmatched: 28. CDR1 and CDR2 from the germline V gene are KGHSH and LQKENI. The CDR3 loop is CASSPPGGAPAAGAGSEQFF. The sequenced CDR3 bases are TGTGCCAGCTCCCCCCCGGGGGGGGCCCCGGCAGCGGGCGCCGGGAGTGAG.

A note on this clone: The read halts 3 residues ahead of the CDR3 end, with the missing end drawn from the germline J gene. J is TRBJ2-2 and V is TRBV11-2; D gene ambiguous. Per germline, CDR1 SGHAT and CDR2 FQNNGV. V was clipped by 5 bases and J by 7 bases, with 11 bases between them. The CDR3 is 13 residues long. The CDR3 DNA, read in part, is TGTGCCAGCAGCCCCTCAGGCCGCGGGGAG. Its translation: CASSPSGRGE. The complete CDR3 protein is CASSPSGRGELFF. Variable domain in full (rest from reference TRBV11-2 and TRBJ2-2): EAGVAQSPRYKIIEKRQSVAFWCNPISGHATLYWYQQILGQGPKLLIQFQNNGVVDDSQLPKDRFSAERLKGVDSTLKIQPAKLEDSAVYLCASSPSGRGELFFGEGSRLTVL.

The CDR3 is CASTINPAARGQYF. The sequenced part of the CDR3 DNA is TGTGCCAGTACCATCAACCCTGCCGCGCGGGGT. The chain uses TRBV19 and TRBJ2-4, with a weak D call TRBD2 (6 bases). Read sequence stops 3 residues before the CDR3 end, and the germline J gene provides the missing end. CDR1 and CDR2 (germline): LNHDA, SQIVND (reference sequence). The CDR3 extends over 14 amino acids.

In the case of this clone: Read sequence stops 3 residues before the CDR3 end, and the germline J gene provides the missing end. The chain couples TRBV12-3 or TRBV12-4 to TRBJ2-2; 12 bases align to TRBD1. There are 15 residues in the CDR3. With 6 bases clipped from V and 6 bases from J, the junction kept 5 bases outside the gene matches. The part of the CDR3 DNA that was read is TGTGCCAGCAGCAGGGGACAGGGGGCGGCCGGGGAG. This gives the protein CASSRGQGAAGE. In full, the CDR3 reads CASSRGQGAAGELFF.

Worth noting for this clone: The sequenced fragment ends 3 residues before the CDR3 boundary, so the rest is inferred from the germline J gene. The rearrangement links TRBV20-1 to TRBJ2-4; D is undetermined. This CDR3 region has 14 residues. Germline V gene sequence: CDR1 DFQATT, CDR2 SNEGSKA (reference sequence). Partial CDR3 DNA: TGCAGTGCTAGAGTTCCCCGGGTCGGCTATGGT. Translation gives CSARVPRVGYG. The entire CDR3 is CSARVPRVGYGQYF.

Remarks on this clone: The read gets to within 3 residues of the CDR3 end, and the germline J gene fills in the rest. The V gene is TRBV7-9, the J gene TRBJ1-4; tentative D call: TRBD1 (5 bases). The CDR3 runs 15 residues. V lost 5 bases and J lost 8, with 18 bases in between. CDR1 and CDR2 from the germline V gene are SEHNR and FQNEAQ (reference sequence). The CDR3 sequence: CASSLRSLGGEKLFF. CDR3 bases read: TGTGCCAGCAGCCTCAGGAGCTTGGGGGGGGAAAAA.

Worth noting for this clone: The read is 3 residues too short to cover the CDR3 end, so that end is filled in from the germline J gene. This chain links TRBV5-1 with TRBJ2-3; 8 bases are shared with TRBD2. V lost 0 bases to trimming and J lost 3 bases; unmatched junction nucleotides: 3. The CDR3 consists of 15 residues. Germline values: CDR1 SGHRS, CDR2 YFSETQ. The CDR3 region is CASSLGGLATDTQYF. The DNA read from the CDR3 is TGCGCCAGCAGCTTGGGCGGACTAGCAACAGATACG.

A remark on this clone: From the germline J gene comes the end of the CDR3, since the read stops 3 residues before it. The chain carries TRBV2 and TRBJ1-2; D might be TRBD1 (6 bases). The V gene's germline CDR1 is SNHLY and CDR2 FYNNEI. The CDR3 totals 13 residues. The CDR3 here is CASSPRGGADYTF. The CDR3 bases that were read are TGTGCCAGCAGTCCCCGCGGGGGCGCCGAC. Filled out from reference TRBV2 and TRBJ1-2, the complete variable domain reads EPEVTQTPSHQVTQMGQEVILRCVPISNHLYFYWYRQILGQKVEFLVSFYNNEISEKSEIFDDQFSVERPDGSNFTLKIRSTKLEDSAMYFCASSPRGGADYTFGSGTRLTVV.

With regard to this clone: The CDR3 end lies 3 residues beyond the end of the read and is filled in from the germline J gene. V gene TRBV7-2 combines with J gene TRBJ2-4, with 10 bases that match TRBD1. The V gene's germline CDR1 is SGHTA and CDR2 FQGNSA. The CDR3 is 13 amino acids. CDR3 bases read: TGTGCCAGCAGCTTGGACAGGGGGGATGGT. Translating it yields CASSLDRGDG. The full CDR3 sequence reads CASSLDRGDGQYF.

As to this clone: The CDR3 end is not reached by the read, which stops 3 residues before it; the germline J gene fills it in. The rearrangement links TRBV7-9 to TRBJ1-2; perhaps TRBD1 as D (5 bases). Germline V lookup: CDR1 SEHNR, CDR2 FQNEAQ (reference sequence). The CDR3 extends over 14 amino acids. V lost 0 bases, J lost 3 bases, and 8 bases lay in between. The part of the CDR3 DNA that was read is TGTGCCAGCAGCTTAGCAGAGGGGCACTATGGC. It is translated as CASSLAEGHYG. The CDR3 in its entirety is CASSLAEGHYGYTF.

The DNA read from the CDR3 is TGTGCCAGCTCACCGAACAGCCCAGCAGGAGGAGAGACC. This encodes CASSPNSPAGGET. The full CDR3 protein is CASSPNSPAGGETQYF. The chain recombines TRBV18 with TRBJ2-5; a weak D match, TRBD2 (5 bases). The read ends 3 residues before the CDR3 terminus; that terminus is restored from the germline J gene. Trimming left V 3 bases short and J 4 bases short, with 18 bases between. The CDR3 is 16 residues long. The germline gives CDR1 KGHSH, CDR2 LQKENI. Filled out from reference TRBV18 and TRBJ2-5, the complete variable domain reads NAGVMQNPRHLVRRRGQEARLRCSPMKGHSHVYWYRQLPEEGLKFMVYLQKENIIDESGMPKERFSAEFPKEGPSILRIQQVVRGDSAAYFCASSPNSPAGGETQYFGPGTRLLVL.

Turning to this clone: The observed sequence ends 3 residues before the CDR3 terminus, with the missing tail filled in from the germline J gene. The sample has other DNA sequences that encode this CDR3 too. The chain is built from TRBV20-1 and TRBJ1-1; D gene uncertain. V shed 0 bases and J shed 0 bases, with 8 bases lying between them. This CDR3 is built from 14 residues. CDR1 is DFQATT and CDR2 is SNEGSKA in the germline V gene (reference sequence). Incomplete CDR3 DNA: TGCAGTGCTAGAGATTTACAGTTGAACACTGAA. Its translation is CSARDLQLNTE. The CDR3 in full is CSARDLQLNTEAFF.

Notes on this clone: From the germline J gene comes the end of the CDR3, since the read stops 3 residues before it. The rearrangement uses TRBV29-1 and TRBJ1-2; TRBD1 matches 8 bases. This CDR3 has 15 amino acids. The germline V gene encodes CDR1 SQVTM and CDR2 ANQGSEA. CDR3 protein: CSAKKTGVVTDTYTF. Incomplete CDR3 DNA: TGCAGCGCAAAAAAGACAGGGGTGGTCACAGATACC.

Note on this clone: The read gets to within 3 residues of the CDR3 end, and the germline J gene fills in the rest. This chain links TRBV7-2 with TRBJ1-5; D is possibly TRBD1 (5 bases). The CDR3 runs 13 residues. CDR1 is SGHTA and CDR2 is FQGNSA in the germline V gene. The ends were cut back, 4 bases at V and 7 bases at J, with 11 bases in the middle. The sequenced part of the CDR3 DNA is TGTGCCAGCAGCTACGGAGGGGAGCAGCCC. Translated: CASSYGGEQP. The complete CDR3 sequence is CASSYGGEQPQHF.